Shown below are 15 T cell receptor beta chains from a single sample sequenced in a study of T-cell memory formation after mild COVID-19. TCRdb re-analysed the 5' RACE reads in MiXCR, keeping a single row per CDR3 protein. Here the sample spans 280,000 or so distinct CDR3 sequences, roughly 8.2% being singletons. Sequences were obtained from PBMCs or a T cell subset sorted from them (not recorded which). The receptors stem from a young man who had mild COVID-19 (a few samples of this study predate the infection). Cell type and time point are not known.

Only a few counts were recorded for this clonotype. The V and J genes are TRBV6-5 and TRBJ2-7, with 7 bases that match TRBD2. The V gene end was trimmed by 4 bases and the J gene end by 6 bases; junction bases not matched to a gene: 9. The CDR3 is 14 amino acids. Germline values: CDR1 MNHEY, CDR2 SVGAGI. In DNA, the CDR3 is TGTGCCAGCAGTTCCGGACTAGTAGTAGGCGAGCAGTACTTC. Encoded protein: CASSSGLVVGEQYF.

This clonotype has only a few counts. The chain joins TRBV19 to TRBJ2-7; TRBD2 is a possible D gene (6 bases). CDR1 is LNHDA and CDR2 is SQIVND in the germline V gene (reference sequence). The CDR3 loop spans 16 amino acids. The V end was cut by 5 bases, the J end by 2 bases, with 19 bases between. CDR3 sequence reads: CASSWSLAAPAYEQYF. The CDR3 nucleotides read TGTGCCAGTAGTTGGTCCTTAGCGGCACCGGCCTACGAGCAGTACTTC.

The rearrangement joins TRBV9 to TRBJ2-1; either TRBD1 or TRBD2 may supply D (5 bases each). The CDR3 totals 16 residues. In germline, CDR1 is SGDLS, CDR2 YYNGEE. V lost 3 bases and J lost 2, with 15 bases in between. CDR3 residues: CASSADGTDAYNEQFF. The DNA of the CDR3 is TGTGCCAGCAGCGCCGACGGGACGGACGCCTACAATGAGCAGTTCTTC.

This clonotype was detected ten times or more. This chain joins TRBV29-1 and TRBJ1-1; no clear D gene. The CDR3 spans 12 residues. CDR1 SQVTM and CDR2 ANQGSEA come from the germline V gene. Trimming took off 4 bases at V and 0 bases at J, with 6 bases between the two ends. The chain's CDR3 is CSVARMNTEAFF. As DNA, the CDR3 is TGCAGCGTTGCCAGGATGAACACTGAAGCTTTCTTT. Full variable domain (outside the CDR3, taken from reference TRBV29-1 and TRBJ1-1): SAVISQKPSRDICQRGTSLTIQCQVDSQVTMMFWYRQQPGQSLTLIATANQGSEATYESGFVIDKFPISRPNLTFSTLTVSNMSPEDSSIYLCSVARMNTEAFFGQGTRLTVV.

CDR3 amino acids: CASSLHRGIEQFF. CDR3 in DNA: TGTGCCAGCAGCCTCCATAGGGGGATTGAGCAGTTCTTC. The V call is TRBV3-1, the J call TRBJ2-1; tentative D call: TRBD1 (6 bases). Germline CDR1 and CDR2: LGHDT and YNNKEL (reference sequence). Trimming shortened V by 4 bases and J by 9 bases, and 13 bases separated the two germline ends. The CDR3 is made up of 13 amino acids.

This clonotype came up a few times. This chain connects TRBV20-1 to TRBJ1-5, with TRBD1 matching over 8 bases. V lost 1 base and J lost 4; bases outside the gene matches: 9. The CDR3 length is 16 residues. CDR1 is DFQATT and CDR2 is SNEGSKA in the germline V gene (reference sequence). The CDR3: CSARATGTGQNQPQHF. The CDR3 region has the DNA TGCAGTGCTAGAGCCACTGGGACAGGTCAAAATCAGCCCCAGCATTTT.

This clonotype was detected only a few times. The V gene is TRBV6-5, the J gene TRBJ2-7; D perhaps matches TRBD1 (5 bases). Germline V gene lookup returns CDR1 MNHEY and CDR2 SVGAGI. This CDR3 has 12 amino acids. With 4 bases removed from V and 3 bases from J, the gap between germline ends came to 7 bases. The CDR3 DNA reads TGTGCCAGCAGTTCCGACAGCTACGAGCAGTACTTC. This sequence encodes CASSSDSYEQYF.

There are a few counts of this clonotype. The chain recombines TRBV2 with TRBJ2-1; D not resolved. This CDR3 contains 13 residues. Germline V CDR1 and CDR2: SNHLY, FYNNEI. The V end lost 0 bases, the J end lost 7 bases, and 7 bases lay between the germline ends. The CDR3 here is CASSEADRNEQFF. The CDR3 nucleotides are TGTGCCAGCAGTGAAGCGGATAGGAATGAGCAGTTCTTC.

This clonotype was found a few times. The rearrangement uses TRBV4-1 and TRBJ2-5; D gene uncertain. Germline CDR1 is MGHRA and CDR2 is YSYEKL. The CDR3 length is 14 residues. The V end was cut by 4 bases, the J end by 1 base, with 10 bases between. CDR3 in DNA: TGCGCCAGCAGCCTACGCGGCAGCCAAGAGACCCAGTACTTC. Protein sequence: CASSLRGSQETQYF.

V and J are TRBV12-3 or TRBV12-4 and TRBJ2-4; tentative D call: TRBD1 (6 bases). The CDR3 contains 15 residues. V lost 3 bases to trimming and J lost 10 bases, with 19 bases between them. CDR3 protein: CASSFGDTFNGIQYF. The CDR3 nucleotides are TGTGCCAGCAGTTTTGGGGACACCTTTAATGGGATTCAGTACTTC.

This clonotype was observed a handful of times. The chain uses TRBV9 and TRBJ2-1, with 9 bases aligning to TRBD1. This CDR3 region has 15 residues. Per the germline V gene, CDR1 is SGDLS and CDR2 is YYNGEE. The V and J ends lost 3 bases and 4 bases, in that order; junction bases with no gene match: 5. CDR3 coding DNA: TGTGCCAGCAGCGGAGGGACAGGGAAGTACAATGAGCAGTTCTTC. This sequence encodes CASSGGTGKYNEQFF.

CDR3 DNA sequence: TGTGCCAGCAGGTACAGTGGGATCACTGAAGCTTTCTTT. Its protein is CASRYSGITEAFF. The gene calls are TRBV6-6 and TRBJ1-1; D gene uncertain. This CDR3 region has 13 residues. Germline CDR1 and CDR2: MNHNY and SVGAGI (reference sequence). Trimming removed 6 bases at V and 4 bases at J, with 12 bases between.

V gene TRBV5-1 combines with J gene TRBJ2-7; D could derive from TRBD1 or TRBD2 (5 bases each). CDR1 and CDR2 from the germline V gene are SGHRS and YFSETQ. The CDR3 is 18 amino acids. V lost 0 bases to trimming and J lost 1 base, with 20 bases between them. In DNA, the CDR3 is TGCGCCAGCAGCTTGGCGGGATCCGGGACGGACCTTTCCTACGAGCAGTACTTC. This codes for CASSLAGSGTDLSYEQYF.

In its sample, this clonotype was seen a few times. The J gene is TRBJ2-7, the V gene TRBV2; 8 nucleotides line up with TRBD1. Germline V gives CDR1 SNHLY, CDR2 FYNNEI. This CDR3 is 13 amino acids long. J lost 5 bases, V lost 5 bases, and 5 bases had no gene match. CDR3 sequence reads: CASSLDRAHEQYF. For the CDR3, the DNA is TGTGCCAGCAGTCTGGACAGGGCCCACGAGCAGTACTTC.

This clonotype was found a few times. This chain uses TRBV5-1 with TRBJ2-3, with D perhaps TRBD1 (5 bases). Trimming removed 4 bases from V and 9 bases from J, with 15 bases in between. The CDR3 contains 13 residues. CDR1 is SGHRS and CDR2 is YFSETQ in the germline V gene. In DNA form, the CDR3 reads TGCGCCAGCAGCGGCGACAGCGCGGAGACGCAGTATTTT. This sequence encodes CASSGDSAETQYF.